This TCR beta chain was sequenced in a study of blood T cell repertoires in COVID-19. Study-level information: T cells, B-cell-depleted T cells, or PBMCs provided the cDNA or gDNA that served as material.

As originally analysed: Estimated nucleated cell counts came from reference gene primer amplification. Repertoires were generated with immunoSEQ multiplex PCR, while TCRdb's copy carries only in-frame clones and drops some. Clone size and V and J calls were adopted from that table, with D and trimming inferred from the DNA. The repertoire includes roughly 250,000 clones, around 87% of them detected once, and 1.6% sits in the top ten. V was clipped by 0 bases and J by 3 bases; unmatched bases: 3. This CDR3 contains 15 residues. CDR1 MDHEN and CDR2 SYDVKM come from the germline V gene. In terms of age and location, participants ranged from roughly 18 to 90 years and lived in about two dozen US areas. Cohort 3 donors were reported recovered after two negative PCRs, clearance, or symptom resolution.

The sequencing input was PBMCs or T cells enriched from blood (not recorded which). The chain has TRBV28 and TRBJ2-3; 7 positions match TRBD1. This clonotype originated in a woman aged 45-59 years who had recovered from COVID-19. The CDR3 region is CASSLWTGLTDTQYF. DNA of the CDR3: TGTGCCAGCAGTTTATGGACAGGGTTAACAGATACGCAGTATTTT. Using reference TRBV28 and TRBJ2-3 for the parts outside the CDR3, the full variable domain is DVKVTQSSRYLVKRTGEKVFLECVQDMDHENMFWYRQDPGLGLRLIYFSYDVKMKEKGDIPEGYSVSREKKERFSLILESASTNQTSMYLCASSLWTGLTDTQYFGPGTRLTVL.